There are a few counts of the clone carrying this TCR beta chain. The antigen remains unidentified. The CDR3 is 14 residues long. V lost 7 bases, J lost 4 bases, and 6 bases stayed unmatched. TCRdb itself ran the 5' RACE reads through MiXCR, one entry per CDR3 protein. The table includes a few hundred thousand distinct CDR3 sequences, around 4.5% detected once. The data derive from a study of T cells after yellow fever vaccination. Study summary: Low-cell-number fractions underwent preparation using SMART-Seq v4 Ultra Low Input.

Points from the study as a whole: Abundant clonotypes (contaminants from the bulk population) could be present in FACS-sorted repertoires. Relatively few clonotypes were ones that appeared in both CD4 and CD8 compartments. A weaker secondary response peaked on day 5, the primary on day 15.

This sequence originates from a man younger than 35 who received the YFV17D yellow fever vaccine. This rearrangement joins TRBV23-1 to TRBJ1-5, with 8 positions matching TRBD1. TRBV23-1 is sorted into the ORF group, with uncertain function. Material: PBMCs, obtained 15 days after the yellow fever booster vaccination. The CDR3 sequence is CASTPDRVNQPQHF. The CDR3 DNA follows: TGCGCCAGCACCCCGGACAGGGTTAATCAGCCCCAGCATTTT.